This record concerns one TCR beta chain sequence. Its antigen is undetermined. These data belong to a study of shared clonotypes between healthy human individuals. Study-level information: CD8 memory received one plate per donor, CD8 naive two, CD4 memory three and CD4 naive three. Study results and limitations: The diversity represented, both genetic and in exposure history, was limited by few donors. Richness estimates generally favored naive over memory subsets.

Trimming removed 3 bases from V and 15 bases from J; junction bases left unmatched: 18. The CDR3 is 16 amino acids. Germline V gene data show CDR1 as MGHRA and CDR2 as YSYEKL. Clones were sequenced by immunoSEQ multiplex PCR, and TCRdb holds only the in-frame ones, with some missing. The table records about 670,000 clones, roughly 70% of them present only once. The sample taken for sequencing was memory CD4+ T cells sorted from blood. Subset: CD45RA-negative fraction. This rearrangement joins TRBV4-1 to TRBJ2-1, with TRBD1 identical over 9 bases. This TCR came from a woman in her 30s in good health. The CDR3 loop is CASSHPLGQGSGSGFF. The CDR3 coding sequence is TGCGCCAGCAGCCACCCCCTAGGACAGGGGTCAGGGAGTGGGTTCTTC.